The 21 T cell receptor beta chains listed next were all sequenced from one sample in a study of naive CD8 T cells in extremely preterm neonates. The method was immunoSEQ multiplex PCR; TCRdb's version includes in-frame clones alone and lacks a portion of them. There are 4,000 to 4,500 clones in the sample; approximately 97% occur only once, and under 0.75% lies in the top ten. The sample consisted of naive CD8+ T cells from blood. The source is a human donor in good health.

This sequence joins TRBV9 and TRBJ2-2; the match to TRBD2 covers 8 bases. Germline CDR1 and CDR2: SGDLS and YYNGEE. This CDR3 region has 16 residues. V shed 3 bases, J shed 3 bases, and the junction held 7 bases outside the gene matches. The chain's CDR3 is CASSAAAGGHTGELFF. CDR3 DNA: TGTGCCAGCAGCGCCGCCGCGGGGGGTCACACCGGGGAGCTGTTTTTT.

The DNA of the CDR3 is TGCGCCAGCAGCCAGAGAGCCCCCGGGACAGGGTACGAAGAGACCCAGTACTTC. It specifies CASSQRAPGTGYEETQYF. The J gene is TRBJ2-5, the V gene TRBV4-3; 9 bases agree with TRBD1. The V and J ends lost 3 bases and 3 bases, in that order; junction bases with no gene match: 14. The CDR3 totals 18 residues. Germline CDR1 LGHNA, CDR2 YSLEER.

V and J are TRBV7-9 and TRBJ2-5; TRBD2 is a possible D gene (6 bases). Germline V CDR1 and CDR2: SEHNR, FQNEAQ (reference sequence). This CDR3 spans 17 amino acids. V lost 5 bases and J lost 9, with 28 bases in between. The CDR3 protein is CASSGPPRDGASGAQYF. The CDR3 DNA is TGTGCCAGCAGCGGACCCCCCCGGGACGGGGCCTCGGGGGCCCAGTACTTC.

In the case of this clone: One junction end disagrees with the germline gene, perhaps due to a read error. The sample has other DNA sequences that encode this CDR3 too. The rearrangement links TRBV7-9 to TRBJ1-4, with D possibly being TRBD1 (6 bases). Germline-derived CDR1 and CDR2 are SEHNR and FQNEAQ (reference sequence). The CDR3 contains 12 residues. The CDR3 reads CASSLGQKKLFF. The CDR3 region has the DNA TGCGCCAGCAGCTTAGGACAGAAAAAACTGTTTTTT.

V gene TRBV9 combines with J gene TRBJ2-7; 7 bases align to TRBD1. The CDR3 contains 14 residues. Germline loops: CDR1 SGDLS, CDR2 YYNGEE. The J segment lost 0 bases and the V segment lost 3 bases, leaving 3 bases of the junction unmatched. CDR3 region: CASSAGQSSYEQYF. The CDR3 DNA reads as TGTGCCAGCAGCGCGGGACAGAGCTCCTACGAGCAGTACTTC.

The genes are TRBV21-1 and TRBJ2-7; the table's D call, TRBD2, has no DNA check behind it. TRBV21-1 is termed a pseudogene. The CDR3 contains 16 residues. The chain's CDR3 is CASSSCGGADPYEQYV. The CDR3 nucleotides read TGTGCCAGCAGCTCCTGCGGGGGGGCCGACCCCTACGAGCAGTACGTC.

The rearrangement links TRBV27 to TRBJ2-4; tentative D call: TRBD2 (5 bases). Trimming took 4 bases from V and 2 from J, leaving 6 bases between them. Germline V gene lookup returns CDR1 MNHEY and CDR2 SMNVEV (reference sequence). The CDR3 is made up of 13 amino acids. CDR3 coding DNA: TGTGCCAGCAGTTCTAGCCCCAAAAACATTCAGTACTTC. This gives the protein CASSSSPKNIQYF.

The chain uses TRBV15 and TRBJ2-1; 9 nucleotides match TRBD1. CDR1 and CDR2 from the germline V gene are LNHNV and YYDKDF (reference sequence). The CDR3 sequence is 18 residues long. V gave up 0 bases and J gave up 8 bases; unmatched junction bases: 14. The CDR3 protein is CATSRDSRTGVFWDEQFF. In nucleotides, the CDR3 is TGTGCCACCAGCAGAGATTCCCGGACAGGGGTCTTTTGGGATGAGCAGTTCTTC.

This clone has more than one count but fewer than ten. The genes are TRBV28 and TRBJ2-4; tentatively, D is TRBD2 (6 bases). The ends were cut back, 3 bases at V and 0 bases at J, with 12 bases in the middle. This CDR3 has 16 residues. Germline CDR1 and CDR2: MDHEN and SYDVKM. CDR3 coding DNA: TGTGCCAGCAGTTTCCCGGGGGAACTAGCCAAAAACATTCAGTACTTC. Its translation is CASSFPGELAKNIQYF.

V usage is TRBV2 and J usage is TRBJ1-6; 7 bases line up with TRBD1. Per germline, CDR1 SNHLY and CDR2 FYNNEI. J was trimmed by 0 bases and V by 6 bases; bases with no gene match: 2. The CDR3 is 15 amino acids. CDR3 sequence: CASRGDSSYNSPLHF. The CDR3 region has the DNA TGTGCCAGCAGGGGGGACAGCTCCTATAATTCACCCCTCCACTTT.

This clone has only one observation. The chain carries TRBV7-9 and TRBJ1-3; D call uncertain. The germline V and J ends were trimmed by 8 bases and 2 bases, with 13 bases remaining between them. Germline loops: CDR1 SEHNR, CDR2 FQNEAQ (reference sequence). The CDR3 is made up of 14 amino acids. The CDR3 bases are TGTGCCAGCTCGTTGTCCGGGGCTGGAAACACCATATATTTT. This encodes CASSLSGAGNTIYF.

This clone was recorded once. CDR3 in DNA: TGCGCCAGCAGCCTAACGGACCTCAGGGGGCGCGGAGGGAACACTGAAGCTTTCTTT. This encodes CASSLTDLRGRGGNTEAFF. The V gene is TRBV4-1, the J gene TRBJ1-1; 8 nucleotides align to TRBD1. Trimming removed 4 bases from V and 1 base from J; junction bases left unmatched: 17. This CDR3 comprises 19 residues. Germline-derived CDR1 and CDR2 are MGHRA and YSYEKL.

This chain connects TRBV5-5 to TRBJ2-7, with 10 bases fitting TRBD2. This CDR3 is 15 amino acids long. Germline CDR1 and CDR2: SGHKS and YYEKEE (reference sequence). V lost 0 bases and J lost 1; bases outside the gene matches: 1. CDR3 sequence (DNA): TGTGCCAGCAGCTTGGAGACTAGCGGGTCCTACGAGCAGTACGTC. Translated, it gives CASSLETSGSYEQYV.

The chain has TRBV28 and TRBJ2-7; a weak D match, TRBD2 (5 bases). The CDR3 is 14 amino acids. In germline, CDR1 is MDHEN, CDR2 SYDVKM. With 3 bases removed from V and 3 bases from J, the gap between germline ends came to 12 bases. CDR3 sequence: CASSLWGESYEQYV. The CDR3 DNA reads TGTGCCAGCAGTTTGTGGGGAGAGAGCTACGAGCAGTACGTC.

The gene calls are TRBV13 and TRBJ1-1; 10 bases agree with TRBD1. Germline lookup yields CDR1 PRHDT and CDR2 FYEKMQ (reference sequence). The length of the CDR3 is 17 residues. V was pared by 4 bases and J by 3 bases, with 11 bases of the junction left unmatched. The CDR3 DNA is TGTGCCAGCAGCTCACGGGACAGGGGCTCCGGGGACACTGAAGCTTTCTTT. It encodes CASSSRDRGSGDTEAFF.

V is TRBV2 and J is TRBJ1-2; D possibly corresponds to TRBD1 (6 bases). Per the germline V gene, CDR1 is SNHLY and CDR2 is FYNNEI. Trimming stripped 9 bases from V and 6 bases from J, with 29 bases between. The CDR3 totals 17 residues. CDR3 protein: CASPRGDGQSAGNGYTF. The CDR3 bases are TGTGCCAGTCCGAGGGGAGACGGACAGAGCGCTGGTAATGGCTACACCTTC.

This chain uses TRBV27 with TRBJ2-7, with 11 bases fitting TRBD1. CDR3 length equals 14 residues. CDR1 is MNHEY, CDR2 SMNVEV, per germline (reference sequence). V gave up 5 bases and J gave up 6 bases; unmatched junction bases: 6. In nucleotides, the CDR3 is TGTGCCAGCAGTCCAGGGACAGGGGGAAGCGAGCAGTACTTC. Translated: CASSPGTGGSEQYF.

The rearrangement links TRBV5-6 to TRBJ2-1; unclear D gene. In germline, CDR1 is SGHDT, CDR2 YYEEEE. There are 12 residues in the CDR3. The V end was cut by 6 bases, the J end by 5 bases, with 9 bases between. CDR3 sequence (DNA): TGTGCCAGCATGGCGGCCGACAATGAGCAGTTCTTC. Protein: CASMAADNEQFF.

The chain combines TRBV4-1 with TRBJ2-1; D possibly corresponds to TRBD2 (6 bases). This CDR3 spans 17 amino acids. Germline V gene lookup returns CDR1 MGHRA and CDR2 YSYEKL. V dropped 0 bases and J dropped 5 bases, with 17 bases sitting between them. Here the CDR3 DNA reads TGCGCCAGCAGCCAAGACTGGATAGGGACGGGAGACAATGAGCAGTTCTTC. It is translated as CASSQDWIGTGDNEQFF.

The J gene is TRBJ2-3, the V gene TRBV4-1; 8 bases agree with TRBD2. The junction had 3 bases not matched to a gene; V was cut back by 3 bases and J by 1 base. The CDR3 sequence is 15 residues long. Germline assignment: CDR1 MGHRA and CDR2 YSYEKL. The CDR3 region has the DNA TGCGCCAGCAGCCAGCGGGGGGTGGGCACAGATACGCAGTATTTT. It yields the protein CASSQRGVGTDTQYF.

The V and J genes are TRBV13 and TRBJ2-5; 7 bases line up with TRBD2. The CDR3 spans 16 residues. Per the germline V gene, CDR1 is PRHDT and CDR2 is FYEKMQ (reference sequence). Unmatched junction bases numbered 10, after V lost 2 bases and J lost 4 bases. The CDR3 DNA sequence: TGTGCCAGCAGCTTAAGGGCTAGCGGAGGGCGAGAGACCCAGTACTTC. Its translation: CASSLRASGGRETQYF. The full variable domain, its missing parts supplied by reference TRBV13 and TRBJ2-5, is AAGVIQSPRHLIKEKRETATLKCYPIPRHDTVYWYQQGPGQDPQFLISFYEKMQSDKGSIPDRFSAQQFSDYHSELNMSSLELGDSALYFCASSLRASGGRETQYFGPGTRLLVL.